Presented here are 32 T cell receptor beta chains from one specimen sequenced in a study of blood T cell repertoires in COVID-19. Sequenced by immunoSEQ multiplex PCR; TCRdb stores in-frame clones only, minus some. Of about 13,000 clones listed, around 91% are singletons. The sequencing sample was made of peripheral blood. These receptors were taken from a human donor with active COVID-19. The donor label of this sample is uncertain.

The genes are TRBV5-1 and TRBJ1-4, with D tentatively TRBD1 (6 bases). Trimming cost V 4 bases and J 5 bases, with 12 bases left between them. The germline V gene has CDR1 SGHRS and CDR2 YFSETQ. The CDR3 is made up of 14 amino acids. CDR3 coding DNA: TGCGCCAGCAGCGTCACAGGGAACAATGAAAAACTGTTTTTT. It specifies CASSVTGNNEKLFF.

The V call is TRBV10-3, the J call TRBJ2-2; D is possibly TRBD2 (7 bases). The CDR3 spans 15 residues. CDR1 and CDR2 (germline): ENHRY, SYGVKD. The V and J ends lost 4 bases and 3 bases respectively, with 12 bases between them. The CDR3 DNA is TGTGCCATCAGTGCCGCGGGGGCAGACACCGGGGAGCTGTTTTTT. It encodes CAISAAGADTGELFF.

The CDR3 coding sequence is TGTGCCAGCAGCTATGGACAGGGGGCTCAGCCCCAGCATTTT. Translating it yields CASSYGQGAQPQHF. The chain uses TRBV3-1 (or the pseudogene TRBV3-2) and TRBJ1-5, with 11 bases that match TRBD1. CDR1 is LGHDT, CDR2 YNNKEL, per germline (reference sequence). Trimming cost V 5 bases and J 6 bases; bases outside gene matches: 3. There are 14 residues in the CDR3.

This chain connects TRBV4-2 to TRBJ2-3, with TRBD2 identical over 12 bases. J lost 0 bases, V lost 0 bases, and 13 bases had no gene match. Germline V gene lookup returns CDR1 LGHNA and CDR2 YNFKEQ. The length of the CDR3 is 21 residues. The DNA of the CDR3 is TGTGCCAGCAGCCAAGATAGGCCTAGCGGGGGGGAGACCGCTAGCACAGATACGCAGTATTTT. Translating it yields CASSQDRPSGGETASTDTQYF.

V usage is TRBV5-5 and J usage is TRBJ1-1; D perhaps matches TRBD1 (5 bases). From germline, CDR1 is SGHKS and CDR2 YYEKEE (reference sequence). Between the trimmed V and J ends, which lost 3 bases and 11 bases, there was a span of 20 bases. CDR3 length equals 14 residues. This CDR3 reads CASSSLTRGKGAFF. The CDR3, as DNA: TGTGCCAGCAGCTCCCTAACGCGGGGGAAGGGGGCTTTCTTT.

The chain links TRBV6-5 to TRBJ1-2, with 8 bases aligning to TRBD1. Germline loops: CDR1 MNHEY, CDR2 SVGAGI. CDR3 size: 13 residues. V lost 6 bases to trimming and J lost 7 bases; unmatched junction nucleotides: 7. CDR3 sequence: CASSGAGGFGYTF. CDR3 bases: TGTGCCAGCAGCGGGGCAGGGGGCTTTGGCTACACCTTC.

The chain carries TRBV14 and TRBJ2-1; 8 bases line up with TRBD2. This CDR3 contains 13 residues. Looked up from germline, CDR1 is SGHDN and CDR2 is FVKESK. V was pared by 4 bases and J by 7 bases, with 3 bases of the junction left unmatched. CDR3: CASSPGLANEQFF. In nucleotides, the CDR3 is TGTGCCAGCAGCCCCGGACTAGCAAATGAGCAGTTCTTC.

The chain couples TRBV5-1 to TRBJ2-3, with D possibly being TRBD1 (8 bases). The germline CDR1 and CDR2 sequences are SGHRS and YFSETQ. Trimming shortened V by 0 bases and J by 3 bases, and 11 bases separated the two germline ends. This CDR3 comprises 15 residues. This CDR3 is CASSLAQGGTDTQYF. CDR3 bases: TGCGCCAGCAGCTTGGCACAGGGGGGGACAGATACGCAGTATTTT.

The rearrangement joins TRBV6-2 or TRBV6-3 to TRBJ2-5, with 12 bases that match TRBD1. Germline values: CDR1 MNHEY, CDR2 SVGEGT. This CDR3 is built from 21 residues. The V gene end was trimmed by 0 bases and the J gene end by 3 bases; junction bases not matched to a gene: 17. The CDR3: CASSYSINSGTGGDIEETQYF. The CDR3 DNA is TGTGCCAGCAGTTACTCGATTAACTCCGGGACAGGGGGCGACATTGAAGAGACCCAGTACTTC.

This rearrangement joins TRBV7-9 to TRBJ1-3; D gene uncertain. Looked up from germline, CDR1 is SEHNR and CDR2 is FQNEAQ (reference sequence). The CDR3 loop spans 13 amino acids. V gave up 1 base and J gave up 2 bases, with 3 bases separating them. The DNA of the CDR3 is TGTGCCAGCAGCTTAGACACTGGAAACACCATATATTTT. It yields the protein CASSLDTGNTIYF.

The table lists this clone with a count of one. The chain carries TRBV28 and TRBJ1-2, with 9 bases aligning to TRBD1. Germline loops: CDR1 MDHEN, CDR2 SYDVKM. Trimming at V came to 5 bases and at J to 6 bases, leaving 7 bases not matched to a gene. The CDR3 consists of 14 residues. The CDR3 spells CASSLQTGGNGYTF. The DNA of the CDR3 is TGTGCCAGCAGTCTCCAGACAGGGGGGAATGGCTACACCTTC.

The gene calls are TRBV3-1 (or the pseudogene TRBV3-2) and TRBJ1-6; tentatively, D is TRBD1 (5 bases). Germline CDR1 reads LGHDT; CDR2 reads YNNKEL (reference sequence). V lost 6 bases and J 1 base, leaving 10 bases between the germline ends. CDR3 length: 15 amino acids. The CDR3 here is CASSPQGSYNSPLHF. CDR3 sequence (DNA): TGTGCCAGCAGTCCCCAGGGTTCCTATAATTCACCCCTCCACTTT.

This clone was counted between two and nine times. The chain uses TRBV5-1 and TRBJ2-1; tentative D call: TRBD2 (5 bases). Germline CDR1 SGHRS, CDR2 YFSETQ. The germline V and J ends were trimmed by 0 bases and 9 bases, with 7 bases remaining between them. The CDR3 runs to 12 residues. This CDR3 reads CASSLAGVEQFF. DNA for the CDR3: TGCGCCAGCAGCTTGGCCGGGGTTGAGCAGTTCTTC.

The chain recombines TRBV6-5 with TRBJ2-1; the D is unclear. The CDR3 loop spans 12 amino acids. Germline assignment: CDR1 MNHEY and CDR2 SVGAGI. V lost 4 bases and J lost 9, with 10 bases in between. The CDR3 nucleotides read TGTGCCAGCAGTTTGGTTGGCGGTGAGCAGTTCTTC. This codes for CASSLVGGEQFF.

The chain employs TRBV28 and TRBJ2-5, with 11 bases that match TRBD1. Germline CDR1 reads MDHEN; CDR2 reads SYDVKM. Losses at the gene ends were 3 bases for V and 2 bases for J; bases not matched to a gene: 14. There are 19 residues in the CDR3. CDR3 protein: CASSFPLRTGGLQQETQYF. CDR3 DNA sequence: TGTGCCAGCAGTTTCCCCCTCAGGACAGGGGGCCTGCAGCAAGAGACCCAGTACTTC. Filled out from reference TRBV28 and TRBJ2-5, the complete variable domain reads DVKVTQSSRYLVKRTGEKVFLECVQDMDHENMFWYRQDPGLGLRLIYFSYDVKMKEKGDIPEGYSVSREKKERFSLILESASTNQTSMYLCASSFPLRTGGLQQETQYFGPGTRLLVL.

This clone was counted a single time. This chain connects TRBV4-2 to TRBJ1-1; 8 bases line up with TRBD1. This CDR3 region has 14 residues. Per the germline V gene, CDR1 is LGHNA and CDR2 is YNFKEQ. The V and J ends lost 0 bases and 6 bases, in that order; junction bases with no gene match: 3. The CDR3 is CASSQDDRGPEAFF. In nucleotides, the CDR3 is TGTGCCAGCAGCCAAGACGACAGGGGACCTGAAGCTTTCTTT.

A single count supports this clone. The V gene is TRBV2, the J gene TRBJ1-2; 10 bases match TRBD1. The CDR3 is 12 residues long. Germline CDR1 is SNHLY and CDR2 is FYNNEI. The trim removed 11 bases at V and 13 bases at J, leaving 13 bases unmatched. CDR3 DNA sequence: TGTGCCCGGACGGGGGACAGGGGAGGGCTCACCTTC. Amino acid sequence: CARTGDRGGLTF.

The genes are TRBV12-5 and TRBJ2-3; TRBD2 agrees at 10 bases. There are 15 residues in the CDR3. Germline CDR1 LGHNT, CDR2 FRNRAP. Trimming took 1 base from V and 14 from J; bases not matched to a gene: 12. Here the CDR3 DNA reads TGTGCTAGTGGTTTGGCTAGCGGGGGTAAACTAACGATGTATTTT. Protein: CASGLASGGKLTMYF.

DNA of the CDR3: TGTGCCAGTAGTATAGTTCGCGGACAGGGATTTCAAGAGACCCAGTACTTC. Protein product: CASSIVRGQGFQETQYF. This sequence joins TRBV19 and TRBJ2-5, with 8 nucleotides matching TRBD1. Trimming took 1 base from V and 2 from J; bases not matched to a gene: 9. The CDR3 is 17 amino acids. Per the germline V gene, CDR1 is LNHDA and CDR2 is SQIVND (reference sequence).

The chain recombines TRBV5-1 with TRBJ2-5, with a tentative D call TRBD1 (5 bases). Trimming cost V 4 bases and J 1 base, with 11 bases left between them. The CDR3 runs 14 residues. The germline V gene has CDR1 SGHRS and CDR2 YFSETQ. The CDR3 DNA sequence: TGCGCCAGCAGCCACGGACAATCCCAAGAGACCCAGTACTTC. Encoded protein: CASSHGQSQETQYF.

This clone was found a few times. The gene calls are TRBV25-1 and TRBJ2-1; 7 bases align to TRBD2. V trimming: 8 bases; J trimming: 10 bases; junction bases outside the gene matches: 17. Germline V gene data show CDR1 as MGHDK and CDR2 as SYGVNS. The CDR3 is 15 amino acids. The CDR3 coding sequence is TGTGCCAGCGCCGCTTCGAGGCGGGGAGGGAACGAGCAGTTCTTC. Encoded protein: CASAASRRGGNEQFF.

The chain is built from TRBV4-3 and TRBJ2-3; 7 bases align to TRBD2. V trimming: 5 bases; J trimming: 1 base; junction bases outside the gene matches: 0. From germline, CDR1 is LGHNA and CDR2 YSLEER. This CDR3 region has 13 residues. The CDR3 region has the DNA TGCGCCAGCAGCACTAGCGGCACAGATACGCAGTATTTT. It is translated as CASSTSGTDTQYF.

The CDR3 sequence is CASSSSGFNEQFF. The DNA of the CDR3 is TGCGCCAGCAGCTCCTCGGGGTTTAATGAGCAGTTCTTC. The chain is built from TRBV5-1 and TRBJ2-1, with TRBD2 as a possible D gene (5 bases). Germline V gene data show CDR1 as SGHRS and CDR2 as YFSETQ. CDR3 size: 13 residues. Trimming shortened V by 3 bases and J by 7 bases, and 11 bases separated the two germline ends.

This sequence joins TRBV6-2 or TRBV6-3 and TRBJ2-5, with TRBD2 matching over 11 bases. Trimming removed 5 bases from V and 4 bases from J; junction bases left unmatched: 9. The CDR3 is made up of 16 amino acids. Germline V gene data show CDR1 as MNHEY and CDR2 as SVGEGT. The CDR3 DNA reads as TGTGCCAGCAGTACCAAGCTAGCGGGGGGTAGAGAGACCCAGTACTTC. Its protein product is CASSTKLAGGRETQYF.

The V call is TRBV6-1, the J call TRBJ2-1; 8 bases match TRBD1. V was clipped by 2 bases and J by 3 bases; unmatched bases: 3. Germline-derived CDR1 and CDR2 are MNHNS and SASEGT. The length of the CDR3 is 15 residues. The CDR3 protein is CASSEQGADYNEQFF. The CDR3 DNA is TGTGCCAGCAGTGAACAGGGGGCAGACTACAATGAGCAGTTCTTC.

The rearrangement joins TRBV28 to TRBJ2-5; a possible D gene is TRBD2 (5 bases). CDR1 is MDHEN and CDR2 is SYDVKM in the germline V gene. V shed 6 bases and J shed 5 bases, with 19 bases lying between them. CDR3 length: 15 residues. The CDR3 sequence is CASSRPRVAGETQYF. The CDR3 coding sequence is TGTGCCAGCAGCCGTCCCCGGGTCGCGGGCGAGACCCAGTACTTC. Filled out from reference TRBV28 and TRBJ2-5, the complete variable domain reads DVKVTQSSRYLVKRTGEKVFLECVQDMDHENMFWYRQDPGLGLRLIYFSYDVKMKEKGDIPEGYSVSREKKERFSLILESASTNQTSMYLCASSRPRVAGETQYFGPGTRLLVL.

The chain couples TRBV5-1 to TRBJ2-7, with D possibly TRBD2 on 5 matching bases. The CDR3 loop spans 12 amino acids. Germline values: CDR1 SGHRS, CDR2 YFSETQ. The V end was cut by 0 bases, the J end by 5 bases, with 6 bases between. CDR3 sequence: CASSLAGNEQYF. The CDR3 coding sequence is TGCGCCAGCAGCTTGGCGGGGAACGAGCAGTACTTC.

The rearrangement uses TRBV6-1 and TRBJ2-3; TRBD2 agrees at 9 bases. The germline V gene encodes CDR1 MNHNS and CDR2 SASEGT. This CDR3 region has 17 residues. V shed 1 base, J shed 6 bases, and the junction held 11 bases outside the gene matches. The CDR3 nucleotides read TGTGCCAGCAGTGAAGTAGCGGGGGAGCCCTCGGGGGATACGCAGTATTTT. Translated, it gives CASSEVAGEPSGDTQYF.

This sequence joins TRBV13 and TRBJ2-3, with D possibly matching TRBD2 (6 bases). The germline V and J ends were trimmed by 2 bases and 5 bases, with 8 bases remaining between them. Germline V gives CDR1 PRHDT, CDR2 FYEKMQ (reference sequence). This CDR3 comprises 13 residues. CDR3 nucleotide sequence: TGTGCCAGCAGCTTACCCGGGAGAGATACGCAGTATTTT. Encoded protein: CASSLPGRDTQYF.

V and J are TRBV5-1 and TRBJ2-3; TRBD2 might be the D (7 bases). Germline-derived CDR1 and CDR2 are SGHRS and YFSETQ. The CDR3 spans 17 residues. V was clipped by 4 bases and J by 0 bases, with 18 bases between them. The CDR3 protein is CASSRTLGGLSTDTQYF. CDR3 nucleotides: TGCGCCAGCAGCCGGACACTGGGGGGGCTAAGCACAGATACGCAGTATTTT.

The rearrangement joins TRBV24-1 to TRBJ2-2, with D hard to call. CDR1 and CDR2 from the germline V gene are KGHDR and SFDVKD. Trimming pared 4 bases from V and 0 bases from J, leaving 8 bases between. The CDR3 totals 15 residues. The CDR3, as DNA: TGTGCCACCAGTGAGTCTACAGCGAACACCGGGGAGCTGTTTTTT. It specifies CATSESTANTGELFF.

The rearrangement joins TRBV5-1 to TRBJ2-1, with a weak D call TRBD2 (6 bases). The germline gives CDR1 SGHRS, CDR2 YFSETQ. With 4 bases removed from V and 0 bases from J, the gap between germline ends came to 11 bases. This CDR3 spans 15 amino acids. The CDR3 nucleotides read TGCGCCAGCAGCGGGGACTCCCCCTCCTACAATGAGCAGTTCTTC. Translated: CASSGDSPSYNEQFF.